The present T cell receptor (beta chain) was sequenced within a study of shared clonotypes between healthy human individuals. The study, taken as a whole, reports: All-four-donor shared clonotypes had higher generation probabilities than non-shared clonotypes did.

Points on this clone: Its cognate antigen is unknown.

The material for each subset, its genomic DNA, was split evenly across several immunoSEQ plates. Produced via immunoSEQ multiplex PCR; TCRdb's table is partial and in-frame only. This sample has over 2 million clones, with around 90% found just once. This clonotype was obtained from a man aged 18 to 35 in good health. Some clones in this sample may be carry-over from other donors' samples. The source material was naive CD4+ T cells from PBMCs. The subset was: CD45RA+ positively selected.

The CDR3 here is CASSLGLGGQGDTQYF. The CDR3 DNA reads as TGTGCCAGCAGCTTAGGTTTGGGGGGGCAAGGAGATACGCAGTATTTT. This rearrangement joins TRBV7-3 to TRBJ2-3, with D perhaps matching TRBD2 (7 bases). The length of the CDR3 is 16 residues. Germline values: CDR1 SGHTA, CDR2 FQGTGA. Trimming left V 2 bases short and J 5 bases short, with 17 bases between.